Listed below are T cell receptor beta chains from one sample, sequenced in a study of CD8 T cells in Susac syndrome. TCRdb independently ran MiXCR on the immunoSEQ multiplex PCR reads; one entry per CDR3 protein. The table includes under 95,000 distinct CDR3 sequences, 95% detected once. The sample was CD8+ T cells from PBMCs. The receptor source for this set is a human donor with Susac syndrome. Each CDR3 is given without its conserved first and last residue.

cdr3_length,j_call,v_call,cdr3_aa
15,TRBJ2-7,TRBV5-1,ASSEGLAGDFIYEQY
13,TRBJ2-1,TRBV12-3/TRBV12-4,ASKKSGQGGNEQF
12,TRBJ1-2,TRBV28,ASSLETENYGYT
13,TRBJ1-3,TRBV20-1,SARDLRDAGNTIY
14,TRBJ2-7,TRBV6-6,ASSYSASGNFAEQY
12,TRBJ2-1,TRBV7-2,ASSFGGPGNEQF
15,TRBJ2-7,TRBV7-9,ASSTGLAGDGLYEQY
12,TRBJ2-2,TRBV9,ASSVDLGGGELF
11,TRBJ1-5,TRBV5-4,ASSLGQGQPQH
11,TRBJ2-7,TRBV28,ASSWQGYDEQY
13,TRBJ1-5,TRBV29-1,SVEWPASCNQPQH
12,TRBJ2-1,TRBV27,ASTKTTPYNEQF
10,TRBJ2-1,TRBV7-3,ASSLRGDEQF
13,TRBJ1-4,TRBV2,ASSEAEQLNEKLF
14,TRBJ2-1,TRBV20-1,SARAWDRGEMNEQF
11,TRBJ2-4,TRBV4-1,ASSPGGVGIQY
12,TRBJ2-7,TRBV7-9,ASSLGGERYEQY
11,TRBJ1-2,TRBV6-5,ASSIGGPKDYT
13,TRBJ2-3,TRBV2,ASSEAQGLTDTQY
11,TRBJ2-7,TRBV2,ASRAGETYEQY
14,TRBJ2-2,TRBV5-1,ASSDFGTSGTGELF
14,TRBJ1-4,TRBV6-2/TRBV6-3,ASSYGTQGAQEKLF
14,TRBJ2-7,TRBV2,ASIATGGETSYEQY
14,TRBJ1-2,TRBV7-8,ASSPDPGQGGRGYT
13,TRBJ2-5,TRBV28,ASSRGQGKGETQY
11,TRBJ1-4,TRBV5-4,ASSFGLFEKLF
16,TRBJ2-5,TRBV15,ATSTTRGTSGSMETQY
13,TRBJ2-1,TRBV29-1,SVVGGWGSYNEQF
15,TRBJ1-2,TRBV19,ASSTGTPQAANYGYT
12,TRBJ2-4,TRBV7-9,ASSDTDREDIQY
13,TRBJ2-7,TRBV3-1,ASSQSGQGTVEQY
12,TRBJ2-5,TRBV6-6,ASSYTSGVETQY
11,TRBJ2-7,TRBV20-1,SAPSGQSYEQY
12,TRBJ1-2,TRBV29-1,SVEFEGANYGYT
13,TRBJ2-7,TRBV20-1,SARDTAAASYEQY
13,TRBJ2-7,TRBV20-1,SAYTSGTKSYEQY
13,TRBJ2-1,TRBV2,ASSEGLAVYNEQF
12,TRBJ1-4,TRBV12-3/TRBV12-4,ASSLGRVGEKLF
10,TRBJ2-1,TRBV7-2,ASSDRYNEQF
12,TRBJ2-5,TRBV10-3,AISEMRGDETQY
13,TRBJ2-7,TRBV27,ASSLWASAMGEQY
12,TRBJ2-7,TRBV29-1,SVAKQGRGYEQY
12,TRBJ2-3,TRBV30,AWSGPTSTDTQY
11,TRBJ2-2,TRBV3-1,ASSQGWTGELF
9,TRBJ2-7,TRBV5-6,ALAGGYEQY
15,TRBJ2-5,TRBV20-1,SARDRGSVSPQETQY
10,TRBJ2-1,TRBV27,ASSLNRDEQF
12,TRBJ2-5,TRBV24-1,ATSEGTGKETQY
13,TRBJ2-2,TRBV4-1,ASSQEGRETGELF
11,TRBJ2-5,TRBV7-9,ASSSTTLETQY
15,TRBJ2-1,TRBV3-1,ASSKRGWGVLNNEQF
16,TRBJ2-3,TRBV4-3,ASSQEWSSGSSTDTQY
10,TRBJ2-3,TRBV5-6,ASSSQGNTQY
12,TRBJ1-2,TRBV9,ASSVDGQGYGYT
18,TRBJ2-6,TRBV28,ASSSINMGHSDPGANVLT
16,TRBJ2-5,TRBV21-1,ASSKGGLEPGRRETQY
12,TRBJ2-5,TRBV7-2,ASSLGLAQETQY
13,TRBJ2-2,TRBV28,ASSLFPGTAGELF